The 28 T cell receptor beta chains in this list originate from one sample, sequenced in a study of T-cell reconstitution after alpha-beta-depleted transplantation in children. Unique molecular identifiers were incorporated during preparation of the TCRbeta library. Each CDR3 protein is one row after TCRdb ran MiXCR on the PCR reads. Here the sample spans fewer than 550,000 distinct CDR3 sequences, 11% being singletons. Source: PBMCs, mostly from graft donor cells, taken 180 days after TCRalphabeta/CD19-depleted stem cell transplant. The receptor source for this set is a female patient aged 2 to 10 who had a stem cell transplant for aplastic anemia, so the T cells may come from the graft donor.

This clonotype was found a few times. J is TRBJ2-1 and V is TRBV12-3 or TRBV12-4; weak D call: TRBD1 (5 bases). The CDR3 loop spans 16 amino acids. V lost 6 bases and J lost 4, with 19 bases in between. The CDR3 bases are TGTGCCAGCAGCACCCCAAGGACAAACCCTTACAATGAGCAGTTCTTC. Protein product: CASSTPRTNPYNEQFF.

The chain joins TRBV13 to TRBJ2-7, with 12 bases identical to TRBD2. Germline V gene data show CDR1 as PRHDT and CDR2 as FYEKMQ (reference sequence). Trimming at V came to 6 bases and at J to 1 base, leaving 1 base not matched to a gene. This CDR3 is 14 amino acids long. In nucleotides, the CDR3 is TGTGCCAGCAGGCTAGCGGGAGGGTCCTACGAGCAGTACGTC. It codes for CASRLAGGSYEQYV.

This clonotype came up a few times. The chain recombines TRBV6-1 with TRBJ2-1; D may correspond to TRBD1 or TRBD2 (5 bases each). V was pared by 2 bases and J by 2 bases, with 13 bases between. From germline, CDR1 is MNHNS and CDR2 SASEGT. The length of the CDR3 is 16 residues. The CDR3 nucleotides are TGTGCCAGCAGTGAACGAGGGGCCTACGCCTACAATGAGCAGTTCTTC. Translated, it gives CASSERGAYAYNEQFF.

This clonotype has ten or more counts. CDR3 residues: CASSWSGTSGTDTQYF. DNA for the CDR3: TGTGCCAGCAGCTGGTCGGGGACTAGCGGTACAGATACGCAGTATTTT. The chain combines TRBV7-2 with TRBJ2-3; 11 nucleotides align to TRBD2. With V trimmed by 4 bases and J by 3 bases, 6 bases remained unmatched. CDR1 is SGHTA, CDR2 FQGNSA, per germline. The CDR3 has 16 residues.

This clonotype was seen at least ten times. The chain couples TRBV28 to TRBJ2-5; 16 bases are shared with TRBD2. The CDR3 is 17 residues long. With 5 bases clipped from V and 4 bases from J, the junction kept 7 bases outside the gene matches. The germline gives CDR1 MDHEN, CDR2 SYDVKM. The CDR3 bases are TGTGCCAGCAGTCCAGGGACTAGCGGGAGGGCACGAGAGACCCAGTACTTC. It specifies CASSPGTSGRARETQYF. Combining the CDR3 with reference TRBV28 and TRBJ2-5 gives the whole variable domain DVKVTQSSRYLVKRTGEKVFLECVQDMDHENMFWYRQDPGLGLRLIYFSYDVKMKEKGDIPEGYSVSREKKERFSLILESASTNQTSMYLCASSPGTSGRARETQYFGPGTRLLVL.

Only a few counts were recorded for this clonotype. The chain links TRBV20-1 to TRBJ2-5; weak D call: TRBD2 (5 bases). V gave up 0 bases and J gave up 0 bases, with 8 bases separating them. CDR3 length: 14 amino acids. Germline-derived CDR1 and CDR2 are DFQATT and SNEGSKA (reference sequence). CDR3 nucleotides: TGCAGTGCTAGAGAAAAGCGGAACCAAGAGACCCAGTACTTC. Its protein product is CSAREKRNQETQYF.

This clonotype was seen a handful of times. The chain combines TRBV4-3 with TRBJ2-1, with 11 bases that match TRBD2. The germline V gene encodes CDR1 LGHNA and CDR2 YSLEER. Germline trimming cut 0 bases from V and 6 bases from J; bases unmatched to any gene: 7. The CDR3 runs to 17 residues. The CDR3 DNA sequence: TGCGCCAGCAGCCAAGATCTAATAGCGGGAGGGCCCAATGAGCAGTTCTTC. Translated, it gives CASSQDLIAGGPNEQFF.

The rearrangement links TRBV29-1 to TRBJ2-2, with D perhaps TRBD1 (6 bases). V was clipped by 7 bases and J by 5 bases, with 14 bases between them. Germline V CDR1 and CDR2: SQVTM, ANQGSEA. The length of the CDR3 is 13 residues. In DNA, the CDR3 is TGCAGCGCCACGACAGGCCGGACCGGGGAGCTGTTTTTT. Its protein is CSATTGRTGELFF.

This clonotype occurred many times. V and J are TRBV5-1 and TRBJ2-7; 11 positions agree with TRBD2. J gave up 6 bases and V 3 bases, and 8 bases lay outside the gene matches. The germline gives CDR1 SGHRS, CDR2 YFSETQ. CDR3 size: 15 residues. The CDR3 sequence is CASSWGVAGGPEQYV. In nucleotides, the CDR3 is TGCGCCAGCAGCTGGGGAGTAGCGGGAGGGCCCGAGCAGTACGTC.

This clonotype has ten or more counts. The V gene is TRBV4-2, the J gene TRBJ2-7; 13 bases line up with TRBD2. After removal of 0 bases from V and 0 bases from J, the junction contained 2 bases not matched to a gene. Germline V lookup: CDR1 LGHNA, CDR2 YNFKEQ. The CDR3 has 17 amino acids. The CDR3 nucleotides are TGTGCCAGCAGCCAAGAGGGACTAGCGGGAAACTCCTACGAGCAGTACTTC. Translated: CASSQEGLAGNSYEQYF.

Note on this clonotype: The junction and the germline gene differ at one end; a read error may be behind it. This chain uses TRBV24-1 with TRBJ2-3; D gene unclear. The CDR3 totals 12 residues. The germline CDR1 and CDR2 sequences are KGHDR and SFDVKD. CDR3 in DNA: TGTCCCACCACGCCACACACAGATACGCAGTATTTT. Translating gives CPTTPHTDTQYF.

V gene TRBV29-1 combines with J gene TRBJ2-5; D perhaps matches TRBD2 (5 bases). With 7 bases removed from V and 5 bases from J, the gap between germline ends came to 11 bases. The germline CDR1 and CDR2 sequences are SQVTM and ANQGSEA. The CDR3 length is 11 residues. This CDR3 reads CSASRGETQYF. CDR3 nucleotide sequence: TGCAGCGCCTCCCGCGGGGAGACCCAGTACTTC.

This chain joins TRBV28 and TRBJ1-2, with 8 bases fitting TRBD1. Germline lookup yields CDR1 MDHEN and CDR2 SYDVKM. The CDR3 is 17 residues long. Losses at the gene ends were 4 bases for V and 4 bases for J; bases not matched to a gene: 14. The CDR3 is CASSYGGSGQGAYGYTF. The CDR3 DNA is TGTGCCAGCAGTTATGGGGGCAGTGGCCAGGGGGCCTATGGCTACACCTTC.

The CDR3 loop reads CASSAPVGGGGDTQYF. As DNA, the CDR3 is TGTGCCAGCAGTGCCCCCGTAGGGGGGGGCGGAGATACGCAGTATTTT. The chain joins TRBV28 to TRBJ2-3; tentative D call: TRBD2 (7 bases). CDR3 length equals 16 residues. The germline V gene encodes CDR1 MDHEN and CDR2 SYDVKM. V lost 5 bases and J lost 5, with 20 bases in between.

CDR3 sequence (DNA): TGTGCCAGCAGCTTAGTTGGTGCGGGTTACACTGAAGCTTTCTTT. Its protein is CASSLVGAGYTEAFF. This chain connects TRBV7-8 to TRBJ1-1, with D unclear. From germline, CDR1 is SGHVS and CDR2 FQNEAQ. V dropped 1 base and J dropped 3 bases, with 12 bases sitting between them. The CDR3 sequence is 15 residues long.

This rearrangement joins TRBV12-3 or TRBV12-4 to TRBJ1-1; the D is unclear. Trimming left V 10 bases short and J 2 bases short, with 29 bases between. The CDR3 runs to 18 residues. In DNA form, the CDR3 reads TGTGCCATCAGCCACGCGCGACTCGCCGCGGCCTCAAACACTGAAGCTTTCTTT. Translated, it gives CAISHARLAAASNTEAFF.

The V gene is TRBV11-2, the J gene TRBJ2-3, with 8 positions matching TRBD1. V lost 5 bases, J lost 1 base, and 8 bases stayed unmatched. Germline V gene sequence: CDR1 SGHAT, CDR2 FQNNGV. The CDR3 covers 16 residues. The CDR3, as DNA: TGTGCCAGCAGCGTCGGACAGGGTGCCCGCACAGATACGCAGTATTTT. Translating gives CASSVGQGARTDTQYF.

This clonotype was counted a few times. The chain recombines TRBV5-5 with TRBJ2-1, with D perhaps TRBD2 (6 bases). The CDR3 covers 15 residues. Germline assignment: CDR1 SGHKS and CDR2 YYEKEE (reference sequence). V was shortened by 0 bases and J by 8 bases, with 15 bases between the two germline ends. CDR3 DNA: TGTGCCAGCAGCTTGGGGCGGGGCCCCCGGGATGAGCAGTTCTTC. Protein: CASSLGRGPRDEQFF.

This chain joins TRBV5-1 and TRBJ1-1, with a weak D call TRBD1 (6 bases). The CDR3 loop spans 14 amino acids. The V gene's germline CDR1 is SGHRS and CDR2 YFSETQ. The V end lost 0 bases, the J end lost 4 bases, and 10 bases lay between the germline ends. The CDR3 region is CASSLAVGGTEAFF. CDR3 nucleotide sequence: TGCGCCAGCAGCTTGGCCGTAGGGGGCACTGAAGCTTTCTTT.

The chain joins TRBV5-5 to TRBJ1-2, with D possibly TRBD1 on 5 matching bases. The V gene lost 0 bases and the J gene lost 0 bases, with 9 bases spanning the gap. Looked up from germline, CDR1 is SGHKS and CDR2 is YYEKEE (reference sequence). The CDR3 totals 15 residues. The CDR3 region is CASSLGGGSNYGYTF. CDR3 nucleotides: TGTGCCAGCAGCTTGGGCGGGGGATCTAACTATGGCTACACCTTC. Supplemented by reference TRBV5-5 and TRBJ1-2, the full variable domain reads DAGVTQSPTHLIKTRGQQVTLRCSPISGHKSVSWYQQVLGQGPQFIFQYYEKEERGRGNFPDRFSARQFPNYSSELNVNALLLGDSALYLCASSLGGGSNYGYTFGSGTRLTVV.

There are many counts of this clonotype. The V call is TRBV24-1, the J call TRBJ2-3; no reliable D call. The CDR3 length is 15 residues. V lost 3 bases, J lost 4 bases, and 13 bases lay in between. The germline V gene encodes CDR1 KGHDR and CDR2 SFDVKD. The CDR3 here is CATSDPALLSDTQYF. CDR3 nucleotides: TGTGCCACCAGTGATCCCGCACTTCTTTCAGATACGCAGTATTTT.

Here the CDR3 reads CASSRGAPQRLAGVHEQYV. The DNA of the CDR3 is TGTGCCAGCAGCCGTGGCGCTCCTCAACGACTAGCGGGAGTTCACGAGCAGTACGTC. The J gene is TRBJ2-7, the V gene TRBV11-1; 12 bases map to TRBD2. CDR1 and CDR2 from the germline V gene are SGHAT and FQDESV (reference sequence). This CDR3 has 19 residues. The J segment lost 5 bases and the V segment lost 5 bases, leaving 19 bases of the junction unmatched.

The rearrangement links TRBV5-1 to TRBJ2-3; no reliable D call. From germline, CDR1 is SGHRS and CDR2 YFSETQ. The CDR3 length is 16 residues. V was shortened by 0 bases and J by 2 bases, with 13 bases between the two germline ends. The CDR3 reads CASSLVGQPLTDTQYF. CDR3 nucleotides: TGCGCCAGCAGCTTGGTAGGGCAACCGCTCACAGATACGCAGTATTTT.

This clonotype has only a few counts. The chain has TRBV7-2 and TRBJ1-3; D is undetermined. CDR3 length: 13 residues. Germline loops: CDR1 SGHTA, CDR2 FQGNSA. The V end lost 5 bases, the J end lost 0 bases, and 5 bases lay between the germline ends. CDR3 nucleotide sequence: TGTGCCAGCAGCCGGTTCTCTGGAAACACCATATATTTT. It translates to CASSRFSGNTIYF. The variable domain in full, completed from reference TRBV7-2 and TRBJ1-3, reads GAGVSQSPSNKVTEKGKDVELRCDPISGHTALYWYRQSLGQGLEFLIYFQGNSAPDKSGLPSDRFSAERTGGSVSTLTIQRTQQEDSAVYLCASSRFSGNTIYFGEGSWLTVV.

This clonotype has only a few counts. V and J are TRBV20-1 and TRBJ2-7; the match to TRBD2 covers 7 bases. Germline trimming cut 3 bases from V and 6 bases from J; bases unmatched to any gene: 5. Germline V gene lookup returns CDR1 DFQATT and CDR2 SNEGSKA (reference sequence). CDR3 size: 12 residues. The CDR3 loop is CSASGGGIEQYV. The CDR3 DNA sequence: TGCAGTGCTAGTGGCGGGGGAATCGAGCAGTACGTC.

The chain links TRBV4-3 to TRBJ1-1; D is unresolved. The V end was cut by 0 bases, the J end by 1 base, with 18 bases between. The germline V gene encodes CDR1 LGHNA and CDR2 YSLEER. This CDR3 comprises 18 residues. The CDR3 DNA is TGCGCCAGCAGCCAAGATCAAGGGAATTATGGAGGGAACACTGAAGCTTTCTTT. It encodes CASSQDQGNYGGNTEAFF.

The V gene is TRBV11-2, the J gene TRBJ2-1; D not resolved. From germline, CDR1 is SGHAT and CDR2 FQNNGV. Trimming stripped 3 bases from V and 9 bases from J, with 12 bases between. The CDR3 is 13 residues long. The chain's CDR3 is CASSFIRTPEQFF. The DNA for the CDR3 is TGTGCCAGCAGCTTTATTCGGACCCCTGAGCAGTTCTTC. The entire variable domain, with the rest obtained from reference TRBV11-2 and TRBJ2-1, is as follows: EAGVAQSPRYKIIEKRQSVAFWCNPISGHATLYWYQQILGQGPKLLIQFQNNGVVDDSQLPKDRFSAERLKGVDSTLKIQPAKLEDSAVYLCASSFIRTPEQFFGPGTRLTVL.

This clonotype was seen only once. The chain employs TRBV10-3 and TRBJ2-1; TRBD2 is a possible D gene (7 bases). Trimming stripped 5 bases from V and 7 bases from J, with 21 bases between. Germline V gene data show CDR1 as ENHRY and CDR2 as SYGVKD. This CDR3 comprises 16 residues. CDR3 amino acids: CAISWERGGTRNEQFF. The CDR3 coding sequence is TGTGCCATCAGTTGGGAAAGGGGGGGTACCCGGAATGAGCAGTTCTTC.